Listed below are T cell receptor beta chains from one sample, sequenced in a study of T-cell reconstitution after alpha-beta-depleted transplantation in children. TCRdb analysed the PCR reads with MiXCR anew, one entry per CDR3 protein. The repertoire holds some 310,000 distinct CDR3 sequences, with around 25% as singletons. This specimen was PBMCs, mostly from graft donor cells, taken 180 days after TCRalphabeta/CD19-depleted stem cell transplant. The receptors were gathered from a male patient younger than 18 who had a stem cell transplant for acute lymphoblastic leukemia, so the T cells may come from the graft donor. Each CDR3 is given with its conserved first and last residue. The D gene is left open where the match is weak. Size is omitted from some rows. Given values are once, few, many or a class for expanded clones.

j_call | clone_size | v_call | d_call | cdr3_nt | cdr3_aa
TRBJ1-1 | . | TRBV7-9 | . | TGTGCCAGCAGCCAGACTCCGGGACAACGAGGGAACACTGAAGCTTTCTTT | CASSQTPGQRGNTEAFF
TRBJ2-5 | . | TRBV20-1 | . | TGCAGTGCCAGCGTCGGGGGAGAAGAGACCCAGTACTTC | CSASVGGEETQYF
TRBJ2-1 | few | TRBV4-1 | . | TGCGCCAGCAGCCAAGACCCGAACAATGAGCAGTTCTTC | CASSQDPNNEQFF
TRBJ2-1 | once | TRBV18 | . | TGTGCCAGCTCAACCTCCTTAGCGGCCACCCAGGACAATGAGCAGTTCTTC | CASSTSLAATQDNEQFF
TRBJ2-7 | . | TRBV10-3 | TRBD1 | TGTGCCATCAGTGACAGGACAGGGACCTACGAGCAGTACTTC | CAISDRTGTYEQYF
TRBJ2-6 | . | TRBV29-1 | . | TGCAGCGGCCCCTCTGGGGCCAACGTCCTGACTTTC | CSGPSGANVLTF
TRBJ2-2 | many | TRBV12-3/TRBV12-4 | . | TGTGCCAGCAGTTTATGGCTAGCGAACACCGGGGAGCTGTTTTTT | CASSLWLANTGELFF
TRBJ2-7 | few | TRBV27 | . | TGTGCCAGCAGTTTAAGCCCTGGCCAGTACGAGCAGTACTTC | CASSLSPGQYEQYF
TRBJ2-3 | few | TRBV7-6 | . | TGTGCCAGCAGCTTAGTAATAGGCACAGATACGCAGTATTTT | CASSLVIGTDTQYF
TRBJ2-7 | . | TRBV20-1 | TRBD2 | TGCAGTGCTTCGAAGGGACTAGCGGTTAGCTCCTACGAGCAGTACTTC | CSASKGLAVSSYEQYF
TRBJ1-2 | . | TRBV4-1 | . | TGCGCCAGCAGCCAAGGGTCTAGGACGGCGAACTATGGCTACACCTTC | CASSQGSRTANYGYTF
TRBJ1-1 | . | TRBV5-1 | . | TGCGCCAGCAGCGGGTCACCGAACACTGAAGCTTTCTTT | CASSGSPNTEAFF
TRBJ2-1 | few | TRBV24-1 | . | TGTGCCACCAGTGATTTAGATGAGCAGTTCTTC | CATSDLDEQFF
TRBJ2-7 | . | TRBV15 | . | TGTGCCACCAGCAGAGATAGGCTTGGTGGGTACGAGCAGTACTTC | CATSRDRLGGYEQYF
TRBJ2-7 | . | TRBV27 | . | TGTGCCAGCAGTTTAAAGGGTCAGAGTTACTACGAGCAGTACTTC | CASSLKGQSYYEQYF
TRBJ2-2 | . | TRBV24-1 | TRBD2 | TGTGCCACCAGTTTTCCTAGCGGAGAGACCGGGGAGCTGTTTTTT | CATSFPSGETGELFF
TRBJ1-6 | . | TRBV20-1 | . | TGCAGTGCCCCTGACCCCTCCTATAATTCACCCCTCCACTTT | CSAPDPSYNSPLHF
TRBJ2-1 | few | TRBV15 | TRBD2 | TGTGCCACCAGCAGAGAGAGAAGACTAGCGGGAGGGCCGGGGGAGCAGTTCTTC | CATSRERRLAGGPGEQFF
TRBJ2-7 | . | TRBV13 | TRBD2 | TGTGCCAGCAGCTTACGTAGAGGAAGGAGCGGGAGGGCCTACGAGCAGTACTTC | CASSLRRGRSGRAYEQYF
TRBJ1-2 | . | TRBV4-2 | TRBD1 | TGTTCCAGCAGACTCCCAGGGGGCAGGATTGACTATGGCTACACCTTC | CSSRLPGGRIDYGYTF
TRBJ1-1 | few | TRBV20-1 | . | TGCAGTGCAGACAAGAACACTGAAGCTTTCTTT | CSADKNTEAFF
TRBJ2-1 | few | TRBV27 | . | TGTGCCAGCAGTTTATGGCTGGAATACAATGAGCAGTTCTTC | CASSLWLEYNEQFF
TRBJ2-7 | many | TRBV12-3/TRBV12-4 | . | TGTGCCAGCAGTCAAACATTCTCCTACGAGCAGTACTTC | CASSQTFSYEQYF
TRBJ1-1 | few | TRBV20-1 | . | TGCAGTGCTAGATGGGCCCGGGTTATGAACACTGAAGCTTTCTTT | CSARWARVMNTEAFF
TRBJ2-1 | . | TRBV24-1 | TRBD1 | TGTGCCACCAGTGATCTCCGGGACAGGCCGACCAATGAGCAGTTCTTC | CATSDLRDRPTNEQFF
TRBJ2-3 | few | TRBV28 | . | TGTGCCAGCAGTTCTAGAACAGATACGCAGTATTTT | CASSSRTDTQYF
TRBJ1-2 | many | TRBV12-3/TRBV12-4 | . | TGTGCCAGCAGATATAGGTGGGAAAACTATGGCTACACCTTC | CASRYRWENYGYTF
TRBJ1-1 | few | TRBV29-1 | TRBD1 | TGCAGCGTTGAAGGCGGGACAGGGGTCCCCAACACTGAAGCTTTCTTT | CSVEGGTGVPNTEAFF
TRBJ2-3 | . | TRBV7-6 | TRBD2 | TGTGCCAGCAGCTTACTTCCAGCGGGGCTTCACACAGATACGCAGTATTTT | CASSLLPAGLHTDTQYF
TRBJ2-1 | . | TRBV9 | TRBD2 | TGTGCCAGCAGCGTAGAGGCTAGCGGGAGGGCCGGGCAGTTCTTC | CASSVEASGRAGQFF
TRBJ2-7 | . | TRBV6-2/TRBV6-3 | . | TGTGCCAGCAGTTACGCTGCCTGGGGGAGCTCCTACGAGCAGTACTTC | CASSYAAWGSSYEQYF
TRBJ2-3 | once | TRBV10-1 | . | TGCGCCAGCAGTGTGGAATTTCCAGATACGCAGTATTTT | CASSVEFPDTQYF
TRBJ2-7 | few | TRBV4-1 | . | TGCGCCAGCAGCCTGGAAATCGGGCAATTTAGCTACGAGCAGTACTTC | CASSLEIGQFSYEQYF
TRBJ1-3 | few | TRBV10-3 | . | TGTGCCATCAGTGAGGGACCTGGAAACACCATATATTTT | CAISEGPGNTIYF
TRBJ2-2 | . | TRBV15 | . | TGTGCCACCAGCAGAGTCCCTAGGTCCGGGGAGCTGTTTTTT | CATSRVPRSGELFF
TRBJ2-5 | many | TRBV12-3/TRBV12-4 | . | TGTGCCAGCAGTAGTCAAGTGCAAGAGACCCAGTACTTC | CASSSQVQETQYF
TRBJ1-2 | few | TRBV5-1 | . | TGCGCCAGCAGCTTGGATCAGGGGAGTTATGGCTACACCTTC | CASSLDQGSYGYTF
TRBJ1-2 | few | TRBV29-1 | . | TGCAGCGTTGTTGTGGGGGGGAACTATGGCTACACCTTC | CSVVVGGNYGYTF
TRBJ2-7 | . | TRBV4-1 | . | TGCGCCAGCAGCCTCGTGACAGGTCCCTACGAGCAGTACTTC | CASSLVTGPYEQYF
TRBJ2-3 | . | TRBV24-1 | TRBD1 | TGTGCCACCAGTGATTTGCACGGGACAGGGGACGGTACGCAGTATTTT | CATSDLHGTGDGTQYF
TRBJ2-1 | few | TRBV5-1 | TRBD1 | TGCGCCAGCAGCCGCGGACAGGGGGCTTCCTACAATGAGCAGTTCTTC | CASSRGQGASYNEQFF
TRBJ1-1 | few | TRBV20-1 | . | TGCAGTGCTATTAGGGGACGGTGGAACACTGAAGCTTTCTTT | CSAIRGRWNTEAFF
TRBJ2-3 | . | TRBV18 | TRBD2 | TGTGCCAGCTCATACCAGGCCAGCGGGAGACCAGATACGCAGTATTTT | CASSYQASGRPDTQYF
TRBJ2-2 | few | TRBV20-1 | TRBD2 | TGCAGTGCTAGAGCTAGCGGGAGAGCCGGGGAGCTGTTTTTT | CSARASGRAGELFF
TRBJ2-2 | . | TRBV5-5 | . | TGTGCCAGCAGCCCAAATTCTGGACAGTACACCGGGGAGCTGTTTTTT | CASSPNSGQYTGELFF
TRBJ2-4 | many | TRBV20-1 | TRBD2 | TGCAGTGCCATGGGGAGGGCCGGTCCCAAAAACATTCAGTACTTC | CSAMGRAGPKNIQYF
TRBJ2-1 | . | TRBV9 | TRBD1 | TGTGCCAGCAGACAGGGGAACAATGAGCAGTTCTTC | CASRQGNNEQFF
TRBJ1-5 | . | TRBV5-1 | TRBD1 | TGCGCCAGCAGCTGGGACAGGGGAAATCAGCCCCAGCATTTT | CASSWDRGNQPQHF
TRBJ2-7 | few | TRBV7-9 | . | TGTGCCAGCAGCTTAAGGGCTCCTGAGCAGTACTTC | CASSLRAPEQYF
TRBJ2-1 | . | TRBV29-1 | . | TGCAGCGTTGCCCGAGGGTACAATGAGCAGTTCTTC | CSVARGYNEQFF
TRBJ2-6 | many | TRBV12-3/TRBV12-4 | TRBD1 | TGTGCCAGCAGTCCGGACAGGGGAATCTCTGGGGCCAACGTCCTGACTTTC | CASSPDRGISGANVLTF
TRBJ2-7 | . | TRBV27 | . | TGTGCCAGCAGTTTAGTAGGCTACAACGAGCAGTACTTC | CASSLVGYNEQYF
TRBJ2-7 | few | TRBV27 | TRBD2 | TGTGCCAGCAGTTTATCCCCTTATGGCGGGAGGTTTCTCGAGCAGTACTTC | CASSLSPYGGRFLEQYF